This T cell receptor beta chain was identified during a study of cytomegalovirus exposure and HLA in healthy donors listed by TCRdb under 2017. Study-level background: According to an earlier analysis of several hundred of the donors, about 180 million T cells yielded approximately 120 million unique TCR beta sequences and less than 300 Gb of sequence data. An early release covering 500 to 750 HLA-typed donors comprised about 300 gigabases of sequencing data and about 90 million unique TCR sequences. Of the 350 to 450 genotyped donors, over 70% fell in the genetic ancestry cluster associated with self-reported Caucasian donors. The study was designed to test whether signatures of past pathogen exposure could be identified by cataloging public T cell receptors. Using immunosequencing, the study profiled T cell repertoires from around 680 subjects and related those repertoires to cytomegalovirus serostatus. In addition to the first cohort of 666 subjects, a separate validation cohort of about 120 different subjects was used. The study combined high-throughput TCR immunosequencing, statistical association of individual TCRs with disease status, and machine learning to predict cytomegalovirus infection status. A later analysis re-examined previously published TCR beta repertoires from over 500 donors and added high-resolution HLA genotyping to investigate patterns of TCR occurrence. In the later analysis, no new phenotypic data were used to find candidate immune exposures; instead, reliance was placed on TCR beta sequences and their occurrence across donors. To decide whether each TCR beta V gene segment behaved as functional or pseudogenic, an earlier analysis of 587 of the donors relied on high-throughput TCR beta sequencing. Alongside the repertoire data, information on donor age, sex, ethnicity and CMV serostatus was compiled. Genome-wide SNP genotypes for about 55% of the roughly 670 donors were used in a later genetic analysis, which treated that subset as a discovery cohort. All discovery cohort repertoires had been generated using a single sequencing platform. HLA typing included class I and class II loci at four-digit resolution. The number of donors typed differed by locus, with about 629-630 for A, B, C, DRB1 and DQB1, more than 500 for DQA1, 606 for DPA1, and under 490 for DPB1. A handful of DR-DQ haplotypes were handled as single units for association and clustering because linkage in the cohort was strong. Among around 400 genotyped donors of the cohort, an average of around 240,000 unique TCR beta nucleotide sequences were sequenced per donor, roughly 18% of them non-productive.

In the case of this clone: This receptor's antigen is unknown. No base quality information exists; no much larger clone differs at one position.

The germline ends are 8 bases apart after V is trimmed by 1 base and J by 1 base. Its CDR3 holds 14 amino acids, cysteine through phenylalanine. Kept here is only the CDR3 DNA, which spans 42 bases and is read in frame from base 1. CDR1 and CDR2, looked up from the germline V gene (reference sequence), are SGHNT and YYREEE. The cohort comprised 550 to 700 healthy bone marrow donors. All cohort members were sampled while nominally healthy, although unrecorded immune exposures were likely present. The donor tested CMV seropositive and was one of the 289 seropositive cohort members. Every donor gave a peripheral blood sample, and the peripheral blood mononuclear cells from that sample were used for TCR beta sequencing. Genomic DNA was extracted from the blood cell samples with the Qiagen DNeasy Blood Extraction Kit. Receptor libraries were prepared by the immunoSEQ multiplex PCR assay. For the multiplex PCR, a mixture combining 60 forward primers for TCR Vbeta segments and 13 reverse primers for TCR Jbeta segments was used. A multiplex PCR assay on genomic DNA amplified the CDR3 region of rearranged TCR beta genes. The amplified TCR beta libraries were sequenced on the Illumina HiSeq System as 87-base-pair reads. Turning to the authors' computational methods: In a later analysis, 70 million to 95 million unique TCR beta chains were counted across the roughly 610 repertoires, and approximately 11 million of these chains were shared by at least two donors. Raw reads were error-corrected and collapsed into unique sequences by a nearest-neighbor algorithm in which closely related sequences were merged to remove PCR and sequencing errors. To assign V, D and J gene segments, CDR3 sequences were aligned to IMGT reference sequences. For a sequence to be retained, a match of at least six nucleotides to both a V gene segment and a J gene segment was required. A rearrangement counted as productive if the CDR3 had no stop codons and remained in frame with V and J, and every other rearrangement counted as non-productive. Following IMGT convention, CDR3 was defined as the stretch from the second conserved V-encoded cysteine up to the conserved J-encoded phenylalanine. In an earlier analysis of more than 550 of the donors, sequences lacking an unambiguous match to a single V gene segment were excluded. In an earlier analysis of several hundred of the donors, V segments were called functional above 56.7% productive rearrangements and were called segregating when the between-donor standard deviation exceeded 5%. A statistical classification framework was built to diagnose cytomegalovirus status from the catalog of TCR beta chain sequences. A later analysis assigned V and J genes by comparing TCR nucleotide sequences with IMGT/GENE-DB human TR gene sequences. The TCRdist pipeline was used in a later analysis to assign CDR3 sequences and most-parsimonious VDJ recombination scenarios. A later analysis defined each TCR beta chain by its CDR3 amino acid sequence plus V-gene family, and excluded reads lacking a unique V-gene family. A later analysis removed nearly 600 highly shared, low-generation-probability nucleotide sequences to deal with suspected cross-contamination and a sequencing artifact. A later analysis calculated a clonal expansion index for each public chain from normalized within-repertoire ranks of inferred template counts. In a later analysis, generation probabilities were computed with a VDJ recombination model fitted to out-of-frame rearrangements, and the resulting probabilities were checked against IGoR. In a later analysis, hypergeometric tests were used to score TCR-TCR, TCR-HLA and TCR-CMV co-occurrence, with a repertoire-size bias correction applied to TCR pairs. To estimate false discovery rates, a later analysis permuted the HLA or CMV assignments 20 times. In a later analysis, co-occurring TCRs were grouped using DBSCAN, with TCRdist sequence similarity added in when clustering inside HLA-allele-positive subsets. Repertoires with fewer than 30,000 or more than 120,000 public chains were left out of co-occurrence clustering, as were a handful of repertoires with anomalous nucleotide sharing. This is the immuneACCESS table as TCRdb keeps it, with only in-frame sequences that have V and J called. A part of the clones is gone; compared with another copy, unresolved V genes explain less than half, and the rest is unexplained. D and trimming were read from the DNA, whereas the V and J calls and clone size are those reported in that table. The sample table shows 80,000 to 100,000 clones, and around 68% are seen once. Clones ranked in the top ten supply approximately 16% of the sample.

Broad study findings and their caveats: According to a later analysis, parvovirus B19, influenza, CMV and Epstein-Barr virus appeared linked to several top co-occurrence clusters. The presence/absence analyses assumed that sequencing depth was roughly uniform across donors, and that assumption may not be true. Across donors, most TCR sequences were observed very rarely, whereas some public TCRs were present in many individuals. A further reported finding was that TCR beta sequences accurately predicted the HLA-A and HLA-B alleles for most subjects in the first cohort. This cohort had only TCR beta chains sequenced, and the lack of alpha or paired-chain data limited which features could be detected. Roughly 15 rarely observed V segments, including chromosome 9 orphons, were excluded from the earlier analysis of some 590 of the donors because counts were too low. Some IMGT-functional V segments, including TRBV6-2 and TRBV6-3, could not be distinguished by the 87-base-pair reads and were therefore excluded. A group of highly shared sequence variants was considered likely to be a technical artifact of the sequencing pipeline. According to the authors, the approach could potentially be generalized to other disease states and immunological phenotypes. The study gave a list of some 150 TCR beta chains associated with cytomegalovirus. In a later genetic analysis, a missense DCLRE1C variant was associated with V-gene and J-gene trimming of TCR beta chains, and the association was replicated in an independent cohort. A later genetic analysis reported fewer N-insertions in productive TCRs among donors in an Asian-associated ancestry cluster than the roughly 700-donor mean. Immune exposure information for the cohort was limited to CMV serostatus. In a later analysis, the rate of TCR association differed among HLA loci, with DRB1 alleles having the most associated TCRs and HLA-C alleles having the fewest. An earlier analysis of approximately 570 of the donors showed that most TCR beta V segments appeared in productive rearrangements either about 87% or about 30% of the time, which broadly matched IMGT annotations. A few of the identified cytomegalovirus-associated TCR beta chains were confirmed in vitro to be specific for cytomegalovirus antigens. HLA typing was unavailable for some donors at each locus, so association tests used only the typed subset. In a later analysis, HLA-associated TCR beta chains showed more clonal expansion and lower generation probabilities than non-associated chains that were equally common. Most CMV-associated TCR beta chains appeared to be HLA-restricted in a later analysis, and the HLA associations seemed to be driven largely by CMV exposure. In both the original and validation cohorts, the classifier was reported to diagnose cytomegalovirus status with high specificity and sensitivity. Strong co-occurrence of HLA alleles, especially DR and DQ, made assigning TCR associations to individual alleles difficult. In a later analysis, 16,951 TCR beta sequences were associated with specific HLA alleles at a false discovery rate of 0.05. Correlated functional status among segregating V segments might be attributable to linkage disequilibrium, but an unknown experimental factor could not be ruled out.

The specimen was PBMCs. The V and J segments used are TRBV5-4 and TRBJ1-1, with TRBD1 tentatively as D gene (5 bases match). The TCR comes from a woman aged 40 to 55 in good health and CMV-seropositive. CDR3 protein: CASSLQDKNTEAFF. DNA sequence: TGTGCCAGCAGCTTGCAGGACAAGAACACTGAAGCTTTCTTT.